The TCR beta chain described here comes from a study of T cells in Graves' hyperthyroidism and ophthalmopathy (dated by TCRdb to the late 2010s). Some background on the complete study: Peripheral blood samples were taken at the time of initial diagnosis, prior to any treatment. Once sampling was done, hyperthyroidism patients were given methimazole at a starting dose of 30 mg daily, whereas ophthalmopathy patients were given high-dose intravenous methylprednisolone. To identify TCR V-J signatures that set the groups apart, the researchers used a discovery cohort of 100 patients, made up of under 50 with Graves' ophthalmopathy and some 56 with stable Graves' hyperthyroidism. In addition, the study compared T-cell repertoires in thyroid tissue and in blood from several Graves' hyperthyroidism patients. The paper reports TCR Vbeta CDR3 sequencing of some 140 peripheral blood samples: under 45 ophthalmopathy, fewer than 85 hyperthyroidism and 17 progressor patients. The roughly 100 discovery patients were randomly divided into training and test sets at a 7:3 ratio. Prospective prediction of ophthalmopathy was tested in an independent validation cohort consisting of some 18 hyperthyroidism patients and about 17 patients who later progressed to ophthalmopathy. Findings and caveats that apply to the study as a whole: In validation, progression to ophthalmopathy was predicted by the model with around 71% sensitivity and 72% to 85% specificity, a median of around 5.9 months before onset. A 13 V-J signature model separated ophthalmopathy from stable hyperthyroidism, with 87.88% sensitivity and about 81% specificity in cross-validation and 80%/75% in testing. Sample size was not statistically predetermined, and investigators were not blinded to group allocation. Most expanded thyroid clonotypes (frequency above 0.001) were also found in blood, which suggests that blood repertoires may mirror thyroid immune responses.

This clonotype came up many times. The antigen it recognizes is unknown. Base qualities were left out, and no much larger clone turns up one base away. The TCR beta CDR3 regions were amplified from RNA transcripts. The first round of RT-PCR for the TCR CDR3 was performed with the HTBI primer set and the Qiagen OneStep RT-PCR kit. A second multiplex PCR round built the libraries, followed by size selection and purification. Sequencing of the libraries was done on an Illumina HiSeq2000 using paired-end 100 bp reads. Regarding the original processing steps: Raw data were processed with SOAPnuke, discarding reads with adapters, uncalled bases, mean Phred below 15, or no exact constant-primer or identifier match. High-quality paired reads were merged using COPE v1.2.5, and each unique nucleotide sequence was defined as a clonotype. Clonotypes were aligned to IMGT TRBV, TRBD and TRBJ reference segments using MiTCR v1.1. The analysis was restricted to V-J combinations with a frequency above 0.0001, which together covered roughly 99% of the repertoires. The TCS score was defined as the ratio of F50 (clonal expansion) to E x V (chaos), calculated using BLOSUM62-based TCRdist between CDR3 peptides within each V-J. Welch's t-statistics and random forest reduced approximately 520 V-J features to roughly 13, which were used in a naive Bayes classifier (R e1071). Starting from the raw public reads, TCRdb applied fastp trimming at Q25, assembled clones with MiXCR and retained in-frame beta chains. Each CDR3 protein appears once, grouped with its most common genes and DNA. The V and J calls here are based on TCRdb, not the publication. This sample has about 720,000 distinct CDR3 sequences in its table, and less than 20% of those were observed once. Together, the top ten hold 8.4% of the sample.

A patient counted as having stable Graves' hyperthyroidism if no progression to ophthalmopathy occurred over 18 months of follow-up. Hyperthyroidism patients were newly diagnosed, had a disease duration of under 2 months, and were aged 18 to 65 years. Any patient with an uncontrolled infection, another autoimmune disease, pregnancy or lactation was excluded. Diagnoses were based on clinical symptoms, serum thyroxine and TRAb, thyroid ultrasound and orbital computed tomography. Ficoll-Paque density gradient centrifugation was used to isolate PBMCs from approximately 10 ml of fresh peripheral blood. Trizol reagent was used to extract total RNA, and RNA quality was then checked on an Agilent 2100 Bioanalyzer. CDR1 DFQATT and CDR2 SNEGSKA are derived from the germline V gene (reference sequence). V is shortened by 4 bases, J by 2 bases, and the region joining them spans 18 bases. There are 15 amino acids in the CDR3, from cysteine to phenylalanine inclusive. The read is trimmed to its CDR3 DNA, 45 bases read in frame from base 1.

Recombination linked TRBV20-1 to TRBJ2-7, and possibly TRBD2, on 5 matching bases. Sequencing input: blood. The receptor was derived from a man aged 18-30 years with Graves' hyperthyroidism. The sequenced DNA: TGCAGTGCTACCATAGTGGGGAGTAGGCCCTACGAGCAGTACTTC. Its translation reads: CSATIVGSRPYEQYF.